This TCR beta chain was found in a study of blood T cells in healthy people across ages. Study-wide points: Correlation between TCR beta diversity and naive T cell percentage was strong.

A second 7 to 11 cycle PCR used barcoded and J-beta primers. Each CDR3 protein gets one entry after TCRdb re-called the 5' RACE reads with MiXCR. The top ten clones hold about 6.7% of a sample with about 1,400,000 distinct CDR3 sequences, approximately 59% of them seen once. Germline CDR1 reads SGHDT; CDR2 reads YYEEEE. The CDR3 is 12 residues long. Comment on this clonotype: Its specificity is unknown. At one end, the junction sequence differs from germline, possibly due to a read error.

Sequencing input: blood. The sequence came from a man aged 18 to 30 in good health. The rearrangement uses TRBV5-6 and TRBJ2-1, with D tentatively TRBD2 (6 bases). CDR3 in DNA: TGTGCCAACAGCTTCGGGAGCTATGAGCAGTTCTTC. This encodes CANSFGSYEQFF.